These 28 T cell receptor beta chains were all obtained from the same sample, sequenced in a study of OX40 agonist ivuxolimab in advanced cancers. Only in-frame clones appear in the TCRdb table, and some are missing; sequencing was by immunoSEQ multiplex PCR. The sample lists approximately 77,000 clones, less than 85% seen once, with about 0.51% in the top ten. The sequencing used CD4+ or CD8+ T cells sorted from blood, collected in a trial of the OX40 agonist ivuxolimab. These TCRs come from an adult with an advanced solid tumor such as melanoma, head and neck, liver or kidney cancer.

A remark on this clone: The same CDR3 also results from other DNA sequences found in this sample. The chain employs TRBV5-1 and TRBJ1-3; D might be TRBD1 (5 bases). V gave up 0 bases and J gave up 4 bases, with 11 bases separating them. Germline lookup yields CDR1 SGHRS and CDR2 YFSETQ. The CDR3 has 15 amino acids. The CDR3: CASSLDTGSGNTIYF. Written as DNA, the CDR3 is TGCGCCAGCAGCTTGGATACAGGTTCGGGAAACACCATATATTTT.

This clone was seen just once. The chain uses TRBV5-1 and TRBJ2-6; D is possibly TRBD1 or TRBD2 (5 bases each). CDR3 length: 16 amino acids. The germline V gene has CDR1 SGHRS and CDR2 YFSETQ. The V end was cut by 4 bases, the J end by 2 bases, with 13 bases between. This CDR3 reads CASSREPGTGANVLTF. The CDR3 DNA is TGCGCCAGCAGCAGGGAGCCAGGGACTGGGGCCAACGTCCTGACTTTC.

The gene calls are TRBV9 and TRBJ2-2; TRBD1 matches 12 bases. Looked up from germline, CDR1 is SGDLS and CDR2 is YYNGEE. This CDR3 comprises 18 residues. J gave up 1 base and V 3 bases, and 7 bases lay outside the gene matches. The CDR3 region has the DNA TGTGCCAGCAGCGCCTGGGACAGGGGGCTGGTGAACACCGGGGAGCTGTTTTTT. Amino acids: CASSAWDRGLVNTGELFF.

The V call is TRBV28, the J call TRBJ1-3; D is unclear. The germline gives CDR1 MDHEN, CDR2 SYDVKM. Trimming left V 8 bases short and J 0 bases short, with 11 bases between. This CDR3 is built from 14 residues. CDR3 region: CASRPEGSGNTIYF. The DNA for the CDR3 is TGTGCCAGCCGACCGGAGGGCTCTGGAAACACCATATATTTT.

The rearrangement links TRBV7-9 to TRBJ2-4; D unresolved. The CDR3 runs 13 residues. V was shortened by 0 bases and J by 16 bases, with 16 bases between the two germline ends. The germline CDR1 and CDR2 sequences are SEHNR and FQNEAQ (reference sequence). CDR3 sequence: CASSLANLGLLYF. CDR3 bases: TGTGCCAGCAGCTTAGCGAATCTGGGCCTGCTTTACTTC.

V is TRBV9 and J is TRBJ1-3; D uncertain. Germline CDR1 is SGDLS and CDR2 is YYNGEE. The CDR3 covers 14 residues. The ends were cut back, 4 bases at V and 2 bases at J, with 10 bases in the middle. In DNA, the CDR3 is TGTGCCAGCAGCTATTACGAGGCTGGAAACACCATATATTTT. Protein sequence: CASSYYEAGNTIYF.

This rearrangement joins TRBV30 to TRBJ1-6; D is ambiguous. CDR3 length equals 13 residues. V lost 1 base, J lost 6 bases, and 7 bases lay in between. CDR1 and CDR2 (germline): GTSNPN, SVGIG (reference sequence). The CDR3 loop is CAWSASLNSPLHF. DNA of the CDR3: TGTGCCTGGAGTGCCTCTCTTAATTCACCCCTCCACTTT.

The J gene is TRBJ1-1, the V gene TRBV6-5; D remains ambiguous. This CDR3 spans 14 amino acids. Per the germline V gene, CDR1 is MNHEY and CDR2 is SVGAGI. V was pared by 5 bases and J by 2 bases, with 12 bases between. CDR3 coding DNA: TGTGCCAGCAGTCGTTCCCGGGCTAACACTGAAGCTTTCTTT. Protein product: CASSRSRANTEAFF.

The J gene is TRBJ2-1, the V gene TRBV6-1; D is perhaps TRBD1 or TRBD2 (5 bases each). Germline V lookup: CDR1 MNHNS, CDR2 SASEGT. V gave up 6 bases and J gave up 10 bases, with 16 bases separating them. This CDR3 comprises 13 residues. CDR3 protein: CASSSGTTQEQFF. The DNA of the CDR3 is TGTGCCAGCAGCTCCGGGACCACCCAAGAGCAGTTCTTC.

This rearrangement joins TRBV4-3 to TRBJ1-5, with 7 positions matching TRBD1. Germline V gene lookup returns CDR1 LGHNA and CDR2 YSLEER. The CDR3 is made up of 18 amino acids. V lost 1 base, J lost 4 bases, and 13 bases stayed unmatched. CDR3 amino acids: CASSQVYWGAQGNQPQHF. As DNA, the CDR3 is TGCGCCAGCAGCCAAGTGTATTGGGGTGCACAGGGGAATCAGCCCCAGCATTTT.

The chain uses TRBV28 and TRBJ1-2; TRBD1 matches at 7 bases. Germline CDR1 reads MDHEN; CDR2 reads SYDVKM. The J segment lost 2 bases and the V segment lost 3 bases, leaving 9 bases of the junction unmatched. The CDR3 contains 16 residues. CDR3 loop: CASSFYPTGMNYGYTF. CDR3 nucleotide sequence: TGTGCCAGCAGTTTTTACCCGACAGGGATGAACTATGGCTACACCTTC.

The chain recombines TRBV7-8 with TRBJ1-2, with 9 bases aligning to TRBD1. With 4 bases clipped from V and 1 base from J, the junction kept 4 bases outside the gene matches. Germline CDR1 reads SGHVS; CDR2 reads FQNEAQ. The CDR3 sequence is 15 residues long. The DNA of the CDR3 is TGTGCCAGCAGCTCCCGACAGGGGGATAACTATGGCTACACCTTC. Protein product: CASSSRQGDNYGYTF.

The CDR3 is CSVGEDTGGYTF. The CDR3 DNA is TGCAGCGTTGGGGAGGATACGGGTGGCTACACCTTC. The gene calls are TRBV29-1 and TRBJ1-2; D is uncertain. Trimming removed 4 bases from V and 7 bases from J, with 13 bases in between. Germline V gives CDR1 SQVTM, CDR2 ANQGSEA. The CDR3 sequence is 12 residues long.

This sequence joins TRBV6-5 and TRBJ1-6; D is unclear. Germline V gene sequence: CDR1 MNHEY, CDR2 SVGAGI. The CDR3 totals 15 residues. The germline V and J ends were trimmed by 0 bases and 10 bases, with 13 bases remaining between them. CDR3 bases: TGTGCCAGCAGTTACTCGGACGGAATTAGATCACCCCTCCACTTT. Translated, it gives CASSYSDGIRSPLHF.

This clone was recorded only once. This chain links TRBV27 with TRBJ1-5; TRBD1 is a possible D gene (5 bases). The germline CDR1 and CDR2 sequences are MNHEY and SMNVEV (reference sequence). V was clipped by 6 bases and J by 4 bases, with 16 bases between them. The CDR3 is 15 amino acids. Here the CDR3 reads CASRSDSRNNQPQHF. The CDR3 nucleotides read TGTGCCAGCAGATCCGACAGCCGAAATAATCAGCCCCAGCATTTT.

The gene calls are TRBV5-1 and TRBJ2-1; 8 bases are shared with TRBD1. Trimming removed 5 bases from V and 0 bases from J; junction bases left unmatched: 7. CDR1 SGHRS and CDR2 YFSETQ come from the germline V gene. The CDR3 contains 16 residues. CDR3 in amino acids: CASSDATGDSYNEQFF. The CDR3 DNA is TGCGCCAGCAGTGACGCGACAGGGGACTCCTACAATGAGCAGTTCTTC.

V gene TRBV2 combines with J gene TRBJ1-2; D perhaps matches TRBD1 (5 bases). The V and J ends lost 10 bases and 3 bases respectively, with 15 bases between them. There are 13 residues in the CDR3. Germline V CDR1 and CDR2: SNHLY, FYNNEI. In nucleotides, the CDR3 is TGTGCCACCCGGGACTGGGGAGACTATGGCTACACCTTC. Amino acid sequence: CATRDWGDYGYTF. Filled out from reference TRBV2 and TRBJ1-2, the complete variable domain reads EPEVTQTPSHQVTQMGQEVILRCVPISNHLYFYWYRQILGQKVEFLVSFYNNEISEKSEIFDDQFSVERPDGSNFTLKIRSTKLEDSAMYFCATRDWGDYGYTFGSGTRLTVV.

The table lists this clone with a few counts. The chain employs TRBV19 and TRBJ1-4; D uncertain. Germline values: CDR1 LNHDA, CDR2 SQIVND (reference sequence). The CDR3 has 13 amino acids. V lost 8 bases and J 8 bases, leaving 15 bases between the germline ends. Here the CDR3 reads CASRYRRGEKLFF. CDR3 bases: TGTGCCAGTCGGTATCGCCGAGGAGAAAAACTGTTTTTT.

This clone was recorded once. The chain couples TRBV7-2 to TRBJ2-5; tentative D call: TRBD2 (6 bases). Trimming stripped 1 base from V and 5 bases from J, with 14 bases between. The germline V gene encodes CDR1 SGHTA and CDR2 FQGNSA. There are 15 residues in the CDR3. The CDR3 protein is CASSLGDSPWETQYF. The CDR3 DNA is TGTGCCAGCAGCTTAGGGGACTCTCCTTGGGAGACCCAGTACTTC.

The gene calls are TRBV10-3 and TRBJ2-1; the match to TRBD2 covers 12 bases. CDR1 and CDR2 from the germline V gene are ENHRY and SYGVKD. This CDR3 has 15 amino acids. The V segment lost 2 bases and the J segment 9 bases; nucleotides outside the gene matches: 5. CDR3 coding DNA: TGTGCCATCAGTGAGCGACTAGCGGGAGTTTTTGAGCAGTTCTTC. As protein: CAISERLAGVFEQFF.

This chain connects TRBV27 to TRBJ1-3; D possibly corresponds to TRBD1 (6 bases). Germline assignment: CDR1 MNHEY and CDR2 SMNVEV (reference sequence). Trimming took off 6 bases at V and 3 bases at J, with 15 bases between the two ends. This CDR3 has 15 residues. DNA of the CDR3: TGTGCCAGCAGCCTCCGGGGGGCGGGTGGAAACACCATATATTTT. Translating gives CASSLRGAGGNTIYF.

This chain links TRBV5-1 with TRBJ2-1; 7 bases align to TRBD2. The CDR3 length is 20 residues. V lost 3 bases and J lost 6; bases outside the gene matches: 24. The germline CDR1 and CDR2 sequences are SGHRS and YFSETQ. CDR3 in amino acids: CASSSSGLDARRGELNEQFF. In nucleotides, the CDR3 is TGCGCCAGCAGCTCTTCAGGACTAGACGCTCGCCGGGGGGAACTCAATGAGCAGTTCTTC.

This sequence joins TRBV4-3 and TRBJ2-3; D is perhaps TRBD2 (5 bases). Per the germline V gene, CDR1 is LGHNA and CDR2 is YSLEER. This CDR3 has 11 amino acids. V shed 7 bases and J shed 6 bases, with 8 bases lying between them. The CDR3, as DNA: TGCGCCAGCACACGGAGGGATACGCAGTATTTT. It encodes CASTRRDTQYF.

The DNA of the CDR3 is TGTGCCAGCAGTTTAGTCAGCCTAGCGGTCACCGGGGAGCTGTTTTTT. It is translated as CASSLVSLAVTGELFF. V is TRBV28 and J is TRBJ2-2; 7 bases line up with TRBD2. Germline loops: CDR1 MDHEN, CDR2 SYDVKM. The CDR3 consists of 16 residues. Unmatched junction bases numbered 7, after V lost 2 bases and J lost 4 bases.

The rearrangement links TRBV4-3 to TRBJ1-2; 7 nucleotides align to TRBD1. This CDR3 region has 15 residues. Germline V gene lookup returns CDR1 LGHNA and CDR2 YSLEER. The J segment lost 4 bases and the V segment lost 2 bases, leaving 7 bases of the junction unmatched. The CDR3, as DNA: TGCGCCAGCAGCCAACAGGGACAGCCTGGCTATGGCTACACCTTC. Translated, it gives CASSQQGQPGYGYTF.

The rearrangement uses TRBV4-1 and TRBJ2-6; maybe TRBD2 (6 bases). Deletions cut 4 bases from V and 1 base from J, with 11 bases between. CDR1 and CDR2 from the germline V gene are MGHRA and YSYEKL. The CDR3 runs to 16 residues. CDR3 loop: CASSPRLASGANVLTF. The CDR3 DNA follows: TGCGCCAGCAGCCCACGCCTAGCGTCTGGGGCCAACGTCCTGACTTTC.

V gene TRBV19 combines with J gene TRBJ2-3, with D maybe TRBD2 (5 bases). The V gene lost 3 bases and the J gene lost 0 bases, with 13 bases spanning the gap. Germline V CDR1 and CDR2: LNHDA, SQIVND (reference sequence). This CDR3 contains 16 residues. For the CDR3, the DNA is TGTGCCAGTAGTATCCGCTGGGAGTCTAGCACAGATACGCAGTATTTT. This codes for CASSIRWESSTDTQYF.

This clone was seen just once. J is TRBJ2-4 and V is TRBV7-2; 7 bases match TRBD1. Looked up from germline, CDR1 is SGHTA and CDR2 is FQGNSA. V gave up 4 bases and J gave up 6 bases; unmatched junction bases: 6. CDR3 length equals 14 residues. CDR3 amino acids: CASSSQGSGNIQYF. CDR3 in DNA: TGTGCCAGCAGCTCACAGGGGTCGGGAAACATTCAGTACTTC.